This T cell receptor beta chain originates from a study of tumor-infiltrating lymphocytes in primary liver carcinoma. About the research overall: Among the tumors, stages were T1-T3 N0M0 and sizes roughly 4.2 to 10 cm.

The sample holds one count of this clonotype. Antigen specificity is unknown. A junction end diverges from the germline sequence, so it may reflect a read error. Each 20-30 mg portion of unsorted bulk tissue served as the source for co-extraction of RNA and DNA. Viable tumor cell content exceeded 85% in every tumor sample. This CDR3 has 13 amino acids. Per germline, CDR1 MNHNS and CDR2 SASEGT. Study-level points and caveats: Tumors had a significantly higher top-250-clone fraction than blood (p = 0.039).

Starting from approximately 470 ng of total RNA, TCR beta cDNA was produced with a primer in the constant region. Three rounds of nested multiplex PCR with slightly modified ARM-PCR produced TCR beta libraries. The first two PCR rounds used TRBV1-TRBV30 primers with a Cbeta primer, roughly 10 cycles each. TCRdb fed the multiplex PCR reads into MiXCR, producing one record per CDR3 protein. This table has about 74,000 distinct CDR3 sequences, over 60% appearing once. The V call is TRBV6-1, the J call TRBJ1-5; tentative D call: TRBD1 (6 bases). Sequences were obtained from liver tumor tissue from sampling region 4. Documented subset: tumor region T4, right-lateral pole. This clonotype originated in a man aged 40-55 years with primary liver carcinoma and hepatitis B virus infection. CDR3 nucleotide sequence: TGTGTCAGCCTTGACAGGAACCGAGGGCCCCAGCATTTT. Amino acids: CVSLDRNRGPQHF.